The source of this T cell receptor beta chain is a study of OX40 agonist ivuxolimab in advanced cancers. With baseline, cycle 4 day 1, and cycle 7 day 1 as timepoints, blood was sampled. Sequenced by immunoSEQ multiplex PCR; TCRdb stores in-frame clones only, minus some. The sample carries approximately 80,000 clones, approximately 94% recorded once. Per the germline V gene, CDR1 is SGHAT and CDR2 is FQNNGV. The CDR3 contains 17 residues. After removal of 4 bases from V and 0 bases from J, the junction contained 6 bases not matched to a gene. This clonotype originated in an adult with an advanced solid tumor such as melanoma, head and neck, liver or kidney cancer. The chain employs TRBV11-2 and TRBJ1-3, with 10 bases fitting TRBD1. Source: CD4+ or CD8+ T cells sorted from blood, taken in a trial of the OX40 agonist ivuxolimab. The CDR3 nucleotides read TGTGCCAGCAGCTCTCCAGGACAGGGGGGCTCTGGAAACACCATATATTTT. Encoded protein: CASSSPGQGGSGNTIYF.